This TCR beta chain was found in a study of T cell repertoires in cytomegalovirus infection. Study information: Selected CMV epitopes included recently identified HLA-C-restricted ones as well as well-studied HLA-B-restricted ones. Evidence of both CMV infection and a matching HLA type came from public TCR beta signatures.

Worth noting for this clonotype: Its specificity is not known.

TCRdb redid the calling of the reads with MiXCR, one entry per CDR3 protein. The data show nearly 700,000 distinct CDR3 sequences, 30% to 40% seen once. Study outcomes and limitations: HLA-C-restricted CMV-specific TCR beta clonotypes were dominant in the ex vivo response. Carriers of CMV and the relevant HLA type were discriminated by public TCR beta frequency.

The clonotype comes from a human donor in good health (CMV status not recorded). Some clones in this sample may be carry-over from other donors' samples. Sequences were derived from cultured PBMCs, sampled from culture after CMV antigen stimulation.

CDR3 DNA sequence: TGCGCCAGCAGCTCACAAGGACAGGGTTTGGCTTTCTTT. Translated: CASSSQGQGLAFF. V usage is TRBV5-1 and J usage is TRBJ1-1; 8 bases align to TRBD1. CDR3 size: 13 residues. Germline lookup yields CDR1 SGHRS and CDR2 YFSETQ. Losses at the gene ends were 3 bases for V and 11 bases for J; bases not matched to a gene: 9.